The 8 T cell receptor beta chains listed next were all sequenced from one sample in a study of human T cells and chemical hapten exposure. From the RACE reads, TCRdb called clonotypes with MiXCR, one entry per CDR3 protein. The table includes tens of thousands of distinct CDR3 sequences, around 11% detected once. As for time point: patch test 1, 2 weeks after DPC sensitization. Stated treatment: therapeutic diphenylcyclopropenone sensitization with weekly scalp DPC. This specimen consisted of whole blood, obtained in connection with sensitization to the hapten diphenylcyclopropenone (DPC). These receptors all come from a woman between 50 and 59 years old with alopecia areata. Some clones in this sample may be carry-over from other donors' samples.

This clonotype was seen once. Possible read error: a much larger clone is one base away. J is TRBJ2-3 and V is TRBV18; perhaps TRBD1 as D (6 bases). CDR3 length: 14 residues. The germline V gene has CDR1 KGHSH and CDR2 LQKENI. The CDR3 here is CASSRGQPTDTQCF. The CDR3 DNA is TGTGCCAGCTCACGAGGACAGCCCACAGATACGCAGTGTTTT.

In this sample, this clonotype turned up many times. The chain couples TRBV7-9 to TRBJ2-3; 7 bases agree with TRBD2. Per the germline V gene, CDR1 is SEHNR and CDR2 is FQNEAQ (reference sequence). This CDR3 has 17 residues. The junction had 8 bases not matched to a gene; V was cut back by 0 bases and J by 2 bases. The CDR3 here is CASSLARASGFTDTQYF. As DNA, the CDR3 is TGTGCCAGCAGCTTAGCGAGGGCTAGCGGATTCACAGATACGCAGTATTTT.

This clonotype showed up many times. This sequence joins TRBV7-2 and TRBJ2-1; 7 bases map to TRBD1. The CDR3 has 13 residues. V was clipped by 6 bases and J by 6 bases; unmatched bases: 5. Germline V CDR1 and CDR2: SGHTA, FQGNSA. The CDR3 protein is CASSPDRVNEQFF. CDR3 DNA: TGTGCCAGCAGTCCAGACAGGGTCAATGAGCAGTTCTTC. The full variable domain, completed using reference TRBV7-2 and TRBJ2-1, is GAGVSQSPSNKVTEKGKDVELRCDPISGHTALYWYRQSLGQGLEFLIYFQGNSAPDKSGLPSDRFSAERTGGSVSTLTIQRTQQEDSAVYLCASSPDRVNEQFFGPGTRLTVL.

This clonotype came up a few times. The rearrangement links TRBV6-2 or TRBV6-3 to TRBJ1-1; the match to TRBD1 covers 7 bases. V dropped 5 bases and J dropped 4; count of bases not matched to a gene: 10. The CDR3 is 15 amino acids. Germline V gene sequence: CDR1 MNHEY, CDR2 SVGEGT. CDR3 protein: CASSLTSGQSTEAFF. DNA of the CDR3: TGTGCCAGCAGTCTAACTTCGGGACAGAGCACTGAAGCTTTCTTT.

V gene TRBV29-1 combines with J gene TRBJ1-2; D possibly corresponds to TRBD1 (6 bases). The CDR3 is 13 amino acids. V lost 2 bases, J lost 6 bases, and 13 bases lay in between. Germline V gives CDR1 SQVTM, CDR2 ANQGSEA. The CDR3 bases are TGCAGCGTTGAATTGTTGGCAGGGGATGGCTACACCTTC. It encodes CSVELLAGDGYTF.

This clonotype was found many times. This sequence joins TRBV29-1 and TRBJ2-6; tentatively, D is TRBD1 or TRBD2 (5 bases each). The CDR3 length is 16 residues. Trimming removed 7 bases at V and 1 base at J, with 17 bases between. Per the germline V gene, CDR1 is SQVTM and CDR2 is ANQGSEA. Here the CDR3 reads CSAGTDHISGANVLTF. DNA of the CDR3: TGCAGCGCCGGGACGGATCACATTTCTGGGGCCAACGTCCTGACTTTC.

The rearrangement links TRBV11-1 to TRBJ2-6, with unresolved D. CDR1 is SGHAT, CDR2 FQDESV, per germline (reference sequence). V dropped 1 base and J dropped 0 bases, with 7 bases sitting between them. The CDR3 runs to 16 residues. The CDR3 sequence: CASSLGGPSGANVLTF. The CDR3 bases are TGTGCCAGCAGCTTAGGAGGTCCCTCTGGGGCCAACGTCCTGACTTTC.

This clonotype was recorded a few times. V is TRBV4-2 and J is TRBJ2-2; the D is unclear. The germline V gene encodes CDR1 LGHNA and CDR2 YNFKEQ. CDR3 length: 15 residues. V lost 6 bases, J lost 0 bases, and 11 bases lay in between. CDR3 sequence: CASRELFPNTGELFF. The CDR3 DNA reads TGTGCCAGCAGGGAGCTTTTTCCGAACACCGGGGAGCTGTTTTTT.